The next 29 T cell receptor beta chains were all read from a single sample in a study of blood T cell repertoires in COVID-19. Profiling relied on immunoSEQ multiplex PCR, and the TCRdb table lists in-frame clones only, not all of them. The sample gives 150,000 to 200,000 clones, about 80% of which show up once; around 8% is in the top ten. Source material: peripheral blood. The receptor set was obtained from a woman aged 60 to 75 with COVID-19, enrolled during active disease.

This rearrangement joins TRBV19 to TRBJ1-4; a possible D gene is TRBD1 (5 bases). Trimming removed 3 bases at V and 5 bases at J, with 10 bases between. Germline loops: CDR1 LNHDA, CDR2 SQIVND (reference sequence). The CDR3 totals 14 residues. DNA of the CDR3: TGTGCCAGTAGTATGCTGGACACGAATGAAAAACTGTTTTTT. Its protein product is CASSMLDTNEKLFF.

This clone was recorded only once. V and J are TRBV25-1 and TRBJ2-1; a weak D match, TRBD2 (5 bases). V lost 1 base to trimming and J lost 8 bases, with 12 bases between them. CDR3 size: 14 residues. Looked up from germline, CDR1 is MGHDK and CDR2 is SYGVNS. CDR3: CASSESATRDEQFF. DNA for the CDR3: TGTGCCAGCAGTGAATCCGCAACTAGAGATGAGCAGTTCTTC. The full variable domain, with the rest looked up from reference TRBV25-1 and TRBJ2-1, is EADIYQTPRYLVIGTGKKITLECSQTMGHDKMYWYQQDPGMELHLIHYSYGVNSTEKGDLSSESTVSRIRTEHFPLTLESARPSHTSQYLCASSESATRDEQFFGPGTRLTVL.

The V and J genes are TRBV5-1 and TRBJ2-3; D gene uncertain. The V and J ends lost 3 bases and 1 base respectively, with 6 bases between them. Germline assignment: CDR1 SGHRS and CDR2 YFSETQ. This CDR3 is 13 amino acids long. This CDR3 is CASSSPGTDTQYF. The CDR3 region has the DNA TGCGCCAGCAGCTCACCAGGCACAGATACGCAGTATTTT.

The chain employs TRBV7-8 and TRBJ2-1, with D possibly TRBD1 on 5 matching bases. Germline-derived CDR1 and CDR2 are SGHVS and FQNEAQ. Trimming left V 3 bases short and J 0 bases short, with 9 bases between. This CDR3 comprises 15 residues. CDR3 in DNA: TGTGCCAGCAGCTTCAGGGATCGCTCCTACAATGAGCAGTTCTTC. Protein: CASSFRDRSYNEQFF.

The genes are TRBV5-1 and TRBJ2-3; TRBD2 is a possible D gene (6 bases). The V and J ends lost 0 bases and 0 bases respectively, with 14 bases between them. The CDR3 extends over 17 amino acids. Germline CDR1 is SGHRS and CDR2 is YFSETQ. The CDR3 protein is CASSLGAGGLSTDTQYF. The CDR3 bases are TGCGCCAGCAGCTTGGGGGCTGGGGGGTTGAGCACAGATACGCAGTATTTT.

V usage is TRBV18 and J usage is TRBJ1-1, with D tentatively TRBD1 (5 bases). The V end lost 5 bases, the J end lost 3 bases, and 13 bases lay between the germline ends. The CDR3 is 14 residues long. Germline V gene lookup returns CDR1 KGHSH and CDR2 LQKENI. In DNA, the CDR3 is TGTGCCAGCTCAGGGCAGGGTGGATACACTGAAGCTTTCTTT. Its protein product is CASSGQGGYTEAFF.

The chain employs TRBV5-1 and TRBJ1-1; TRBD1 agrees at 7 bases. This CDR3 is 16 amino acids long. The V gene's germline CDR1 is SGHRS and CDR2 YFSETQ. With 2 bases clipped from V and 1 base from J, the junction kept 8 bases outside the gene matches. Here the CDR3 reads CASSFGTGQPNTEAFF. DNA for the CDR3: TGCGCCAGCAGCTTCGGGACGGGACAGCCGAACACTGAAGCTTTCTTT.

This chain links TRBV30 with TRBJ1-3; tentative D call: TRBD1 (5 bases). CDR3 length equals 14 residues. CDR1 and CDR2 from the germline V gene are GTSNPN and SVGIG (reference sequence). Trimming took 5 bases from V and 1 from J, leaving 12 bases between them. The DNA of the CDR3 is TGTGCCTGGGCAGGGTCGTTTTCTGGAAACACCATATATTTT. This encodes CAWAGSFSGNTIYF.

V gene TRBV3-1 (or the pseudogene TRBV3-2) combines with J gene TRBJ1-2; the D gene is possibly TRBD1 (6 bases). The V and J ends lost 4 bases and 8 bases respectively, with 14 bases between them. The CDR3 has 13 amino acids. In germline, CDR1 is LGHDT, CDR2 YNNKEL (reference sequence). CDR3 in amino acids: CASSPTRGTGYTF. The CDR3 nucleotides are TGTGCCAGCAGCCCCACAAGGGGGACCGGCTACACCTTC.

V and J are TRBV7-6 and TRBJ2-3; TRBD2 matches 8 bases. Germline V gene data show CDR1 as SGHVS and CDR2 as FNYEAQ. This CDR3 comprises 17 residues. The J segment lost 4 bases and the V segment lost 0 bases, leaving 9 bases of the junction unmatched. The CDR3 region is CASSLAPRGGVADTQYF. CDR3 DNA sequence: TGTGCCAGCAGCTTAGCGCCTCGGGGGGGAGTGGCAGATACGCAGTATTTT.

This clone was picked up one time. J is TRBJ1-5 and V is TRBV19; 8 bases are shared with TRBD1. The ends lost 4 bases at V and 1 base at J; junction bases unmatched: 6. CDR3 size: 16 residues. Germline V CDR1 and CDR2: LNHDA, SQIVND (reference sequence). CDR3 in amino acids: CASSTDRASSNQPQHF. The CDR3 nucleotides are TGTGCCAGTAGTACGGACAGGGCGTCAAGCAATCAGCCCCAGCATTTT. Full variable domain (outside the CDR3, taken from reference TRBV19 and TRBJ1-5): DGGITQSPKYLFRKEGQNVTLSCEQNLNHDAMYWYRQDPGQGLRLIYYSQIVNDFQKGDIAEGYSVSREKKESFPLTVTSAQKNPTAFYLCASSTDRASSNQPQHFGDGTRLSIL.

For the CDR3, the DNA is TGTGCCAGCAGCCACCCCGGGGGTAGCAATCAGCCCCAGCATTTT. Protein sequence: CASSHPGGSNQPQHF. V and J are TRBV16 and TRBJ1-5, with D possibly matching TRBD1 (5 bases). Per the germline V gene, CDR1 is KGHSY and CDR2 is FQNENV. The length of the CDR3 is 15 residues. The V and J ends lost 3 bases and 0 bases respectively, with 9 bases between them.

In its sample, this clone was seen once. This rearrangement joins TRBV5-1 to TRBJ1-1; possibly TRBD1 for D (6 bases). Trimming shortened V by 4 bases and J by 2 bases, and 12 bases separated the two germline ends. Germline CDR1 reads SGHRS; CDR2 reads YFSETQ. This CDR3 region has 14 residues. CDR3 in DNA: TGCGCCAGCAGCACAGGACAGCCTAACACTGAAGCTTTCTTT. It specifies CASSTGQPNTEAFF.

This chain connects TRBV7-9 to TRBJ1-2; D remains ambiguous. Trimming stripped 1 base from V and 7 bases from J, with 13 bases between. Germline lookup yields CDR1 SEHNR and CDR2 FQNEAQ (reference sequence). CDR3 length: 14 amino acids. The CDR3 is CASSLDRGSVGYTF. CDR3 DNA: TGTGCCAGCAGCTTAGACAGAGGGTCGGTTGGCTACACCTTC.

The V and J genes are TRBV5-1 and TRBJ2-3; D might be TRBD1 (6 bases). Germline V gene lookup returns CDR1 SGHRS and CDR2 YFSETQ. CDR3 length equals 17 residues. V was pared by 0 bases and J by 1 base, with 15 bases between. DNA for the CDR3: TGCGCCAGCAGCTTGGGGACAGACACCGACCGCACAGATACGCAGTATTTT. Translating gives CASSLGTDTDRTDTQYF.

CDR3 nucleotide sequence: TGTGCCAGCAGTCCGACTCTCTACAATGAGCAGTTCTTC. It is translated as CASSPTLYNEQFF. This chain joins TRBV6-6 and TRBJ2-1, with no clear D. V dropped 5 bases and J dropped 3 bases, with 8 bases sitting between them. The CDR3 runs 13 residues. Germline lookup yields CDR1 MNHNY and CDR2 SVGAGI (reference sequence).

This clone showed up just a few times. The chain combines TRBV5-1 with TRBJ2-7; 9 bases are shared with TRBD2. The V and J ends lost 0 bases and 2 bases, in that order; junction bases with no gene match: 6. Germline V CDR1 and CDR2: SGHRS, YFSETQ. CDR3 length: 16 amino acids. The CDR3, as DNA: TGCGCCAGCAGCTTGGTCTTAGCGGGAGTCCCCTACGAGCAGTACTTC. Translated: CASSLVLAGVPYEQYF.

The chain uses TRBV29-1 and TRBJ2-3; weak D call: TRBD1 (6 bases). Trimming pared 6 bases from V and 1 base from J, leaving 14 bases between. The germline gives CDR1 SQVTM, CDR2 ANQGSEA. The CDR3 is 14 residues long. This CDR3 reads CSVRTSGGTDTQYF. As DNA, the CDR3 is TGCAGCGTCCGGACCTCAGGGGGCACAGATACGCAGTATTTT.

For the CDR3, the DNA is TGTGCCAGCAGTTACCCGATGGGACAGGGGGGGCTCTCCTACGAGCAGTACTTC. It translates to CASSYPMGQGGLSYEQYF. The chain combines TRBV6-2 or TRBV6-3 with TRBJ2-7; 11 nucleotides line up with TRBD1. The germline CDR1 and CDR2 sequences are MNHEY and SVGEGT. This CDR3 is built from 18 residues. Trimming cost V 2 bases and J 0 bases; bases outside gene matches: 9.

The V and J genes are TRBV7-9 and TRBJ1-1; D unresolved. The CDR3 runs to 17 residues. With 5 bases removed from V and 7 bases from J, the gap between germline ends came to 26 bases. The germline V gene has CDR1 SEHNR and CDR2 FQNEAQ (reference sequence). The CDR3 region is CASSPPRLPGTKNEAFF. The CDR3 DNA reads TGTGCCAGCAGCCCACCCCGGCTGCCCGGAACTAAGAATGAAGCTTTCTTT.

The chain combines TRBV28 with TRBJ1-2, with TRBD1 identical over 12 bases. The germline V gene has CDR1 MDHEN and CDR2 SYDVKM. There are 17 residues in the CDR3. The V segment lost 5 bases and the J segment 6 bases; nucleotides outside the gene matches: 13. CDR3 protein: CASSPPGQGAFIDGYTF. CDR3 bases: TGTGCCAGCAGTCCTCCGGGACAGGGGGCATTTATTGATGGCTACACCTTC.

The J gene is TRBJ2-5, the V gene TRBV5-4, with a possible D match to TRBD1 (6 bases). V lost 4 bases and J lost 5, with 12 bases in between. Per germline, CDR1 SGHNT and CDR2 YYREEE (reference sequence). CDR3 length: 13 amino acids. In nucleotides, the CDR3 is TGTGCCAGCAGCCTCAGGGGTCAGGAGACCCAGTACTTC. Its translation: CASSLRGQETQYF.

This clone came up once. The chain links TRBV5-5 to TRBJ1-2; possibly TRBD1 for D (5 bases). From germline, CDR1 is SGHKS and CDR2 YYEKEE (reference sequence). The V gene lost 0 bases and the J gene lost 8 bases, with 14 bases spanning the gap. This CDR3 has 14 residues. The CDR3 here is CASSLVQGKGGYTF. DNA for the CDR3: TGTGCCAGCAGCTTGGTTCAGGGTAAAGGCGGCTACACCTTC.

This rearrangement joins TRBV18 to TRBJ1-6; D might be TRBD1 (5 bases). CDR1 is KGHSH, CDR2 LQKENI, per germline. Trimming stripped 6 bases from V and 6 bases from J, with 18 bases between. The CDR3 covers 16 residues. The CDR3 spells CASSDQGGNPNSPLHF. As DNA, the CDR3 is TGTGCCAGCTCCGACCAGGGTGGGAACCCTAATTCACCCCTCCACTTT.

This sequence joins TRBV6-5 and TRBJ2-7; no reliable D call. Trimming pared 6 bases from V and 3 bases from J, leaving 12 bases between. This CDR3 is 13 amino acids long. Looked up from germline, CDR1 is MNHEY and CDR2 is SVGAGI. The CDR3 DNA sequence: TGTGCCAGCAGCAAGAACGGGTACTACGAGCAGTACGTC. Its protein is CASSKNGYYEQYV.

This CDR3 reads CASSLERQPYEKLFF. CDR3 nucleotide sequence: TGTGCCAGCAGCTTAGAGCGACAGCCTTATGAAAAACTGTTTTTT. The chain links TRBV7-9 to TRBJ1-4, with TRBD1 as a possible D gene (5 bases). Deletions cut 1 base from V and 6 bases from J, with 12 bases between. In germline, CDR1 is SEHNR, CDR2 FQNEAQ (reference sequence). The length of the CDR3 is 15 residues.

The table lists this clone with a few counts. V and J are TRBV2 and TRBJ1-4; D may be TRBD1 (5 bases). Germline V CDR1 and CDR2: SNHLY, FYNNEI. CDR3 length: 15 amino acids. V shed 6 bases and J shed 6 bases, with 17 bases lying between them. The CDR3 nucleotides are TGTGCCAGCAGCGGTCGGGGGACTGGTGATGAAAAACTGTTTTTT. Amino acids: CASSGRGTGDEKLFF.

The chain carries TRBV24-1 and TRBJ1-1; 8 positions match TRBD1. After removal of 7 bases from V and 1 base from J, the junction contained 4 bases not matched to a gene. Germline-derived CDR1 and CDR2 are KGHDR and SFDVKD. CDR3 length: 14 amino acids. The CDR3 spells CATRSGGPNTEAFF. The DNA for the CDR3 is TGTGCCACCAGATCAGGGGGCCCGAACACTGAAGCTTTCTTT.

The J gene is TRBJ1-4, the V gene TRBV6-1; D ambiguous. CDR1 and CDR2 from the germline V gene are MNHNS and SASEGT. V lost 6 bases, J lost 8 bases, and 16 bases lay in between. The CDR3 is made up of 14 amino acids. The CDR3: CASRNDNDREKLFF. The CDR3 DNA is TGTGCCAGCAGGAATGACAACGATAGGGAAAAACTGTTTTTT.